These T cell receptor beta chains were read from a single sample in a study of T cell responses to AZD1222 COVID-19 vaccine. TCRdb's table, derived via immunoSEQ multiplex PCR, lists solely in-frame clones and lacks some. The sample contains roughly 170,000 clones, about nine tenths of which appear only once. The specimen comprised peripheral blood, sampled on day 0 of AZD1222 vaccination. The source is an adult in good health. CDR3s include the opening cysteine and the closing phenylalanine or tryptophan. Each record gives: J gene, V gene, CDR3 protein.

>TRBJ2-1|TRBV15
CATSSRSGSYNEQFF
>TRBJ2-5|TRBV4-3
CASSQTGETQYF
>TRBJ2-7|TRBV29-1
CSGGADWDEQYF
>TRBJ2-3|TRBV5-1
CASSGVVGVSTDTQYF
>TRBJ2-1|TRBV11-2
CASSLRDRQFF
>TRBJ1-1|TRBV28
CASTVLGVHTEAFF
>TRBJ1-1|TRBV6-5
CASSMDGQNTEAFF
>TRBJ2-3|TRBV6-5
CASSTGDHTDTQYF
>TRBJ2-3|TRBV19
CASSPGTSVDTQYF
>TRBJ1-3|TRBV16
CASSRSQGNSGNTIYF
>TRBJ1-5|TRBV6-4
CASSKRTPGNQPQHF
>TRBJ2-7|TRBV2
CASLLRYEQYF
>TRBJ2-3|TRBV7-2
CASSLDPGWADTQYF
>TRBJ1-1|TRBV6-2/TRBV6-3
CASSYAIWGSEAFF
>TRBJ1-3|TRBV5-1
CASRLGTGNTIYF
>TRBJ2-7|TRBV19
CASSQPGRVAYEQYF
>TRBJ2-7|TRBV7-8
CASSSAAGTGGYEQYF
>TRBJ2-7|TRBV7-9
CASTPGSYEQYF
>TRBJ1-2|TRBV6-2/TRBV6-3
CASSYRGTGNYGYTF
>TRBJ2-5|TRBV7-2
CASSPTSGVNQETQYF
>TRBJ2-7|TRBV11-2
CASSLGDGEQYF
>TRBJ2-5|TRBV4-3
CASSQGTGGAETQYF
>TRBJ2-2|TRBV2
CASSEGGELFF
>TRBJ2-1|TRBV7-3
CASSFGASGDNEQFF
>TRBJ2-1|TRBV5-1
CASSLAPVGQGLGEQFF
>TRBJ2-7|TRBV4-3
CASSPTSSSYEQYF
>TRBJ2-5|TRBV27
CASSPGTDNQETQYF
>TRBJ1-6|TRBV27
CASSRGTGNSPLHF
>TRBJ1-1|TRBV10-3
CAISEWSNRGPSGTEAFF
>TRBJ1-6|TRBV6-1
CASSEDRESSPLHF
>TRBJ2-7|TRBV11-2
CASSLVSRVGNYEQYF
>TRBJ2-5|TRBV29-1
CSGVLAGGQETQYF